The present TCR beta chain was sequenced within a study of blood T cell repertoires in COVID-19. The wider study: Spain, Italy and the United States supplied samples that represented acute and convalescent COVID-19. T cells, B-cell-depleted T cells, or PBMCs provided the cDNA or gDNA that served as material.

Assay used: immunoSEQ multiplex PCR; TCRdb lists only in-frame clones, some missing. The sample yields about 160,000 clones, around four fifths seen once. Enrollees, about 18 to 89 years old, lived in approximately 24 US areas. Germline CDR1 and CDR2: SQVTM and ANQGSEA. Trimming cost V 3 bases and J 4 bases; bases outside gene matches: 6. This CDR3 region has 14 residues. This chain connects TRBV29-1 to TRBJ2-3; 8 bases are a match to TRBD2. The sequence was obtained from a woman aged 50 to 60 in a cohort exposed to, infected with or recovered from COVID-19 (not recorded which). Sequenced: PBMCs or T cells enriched from blood (not recorded which). The CDR3 is CSVDQREWSDTQYF. Written as DNA, the CDR3 is TGCAGCGTTGACCAGCGGGAGTGGTCAGATACGCAGTATTTT.